This T cell receptor beta chain was recorded in a study of blood T cells in healthy people across ages. The wider study: Capturing about one barcoded beta molecule per two T cells was achieved by template switching.

The CDR3 contains 15 residues. V gave up 1 base and J gave up 6 bases, with 13 bases separating them. Germline lookup yields CDR1 SGHRS and CDR2 YFSETQ. Findings and caveats of the study: A greater number of naive CD4+ cells and higher diversity distinguished long-lived donors from aged donors. The recorded TCR beta diversity per million T cells decreased in a roughly linear manner with age.

The use of a sample-barcoded 5' primer and a J-beta primer mix characterized a second PCR of roughly 6 to 11 cycles. TCRdb re-derived calls from the 5' RACE reads in MiXCR, one entry per CDR3 protein. Among about 1.4 million distinct CDR3 sequences listed, around 59% were seen once. On this clonotype itself: The antigen is undetermined.

The TCR sequence derives from a man between 18 and 35 years old in good health. This rearrangement joins TRBV5-1 to TRBJ2-2; maybe TRBD1 (5 bases). The specimen sequenced was blood. CDR3 DNA: TGCGCCAGCAGCTTGTGGACACACGACGCCGGGGAGCTGTTTTTT. It specifies CASSLWTHDAGELFF.